These T cell receptor beta chains were read from a single sample in a study of PD-1 blockade in classical Hodgkin lymphoma. Produced via immunoSEQ multiplex PCR; TCRdb's table is partial and in-frame only. The table has about 14,000 clones, around 84% seen once. Sequences were derived from peripheral blood mononuclear cells (PBMCs), sampled at baseline. These TCRs come from a human donor with classical Hodgkin lymphoma. Each CDR3 is given with its conserved first and last residue. Fields, in order: D gene, V gene, J gene, clone size, CDR3 protein, CDR3 DNA. The D gene is left open where the match is weak. Size is stated for part of the rows, as once, few or many counts, or as a class when the clone is expanded.

>.|TRBV7-8|TRBJ2-1|.
CASTKMSGTNNEQFF
TGTGCCAGCACTAAGATGTCGGGAACGAACAATGAGCAGTTCTTC
>.|TRBV2|TRBJ2-5|.
CASTRQEETQYF
TGTGCCAGCACTAGACAGGAAGAGACCCAGTACTTC
>.|TRBV2|TRBJ1-2|.
CASSVRGADGYTF
TGTGCCAGCAGCGTACGGGGGGCGGATGGCTACACCTTC
>.|TRBV21-1|TRBJ1-5|.
CASSKDIERGQGANQPQHF
TGTGCCAGCAGCAAAGATATAGAGCGCGGACAGGGGGCTAATCAGCCCCAGCATTTT
>.|TRBV27|TRBJ2-1|.
CASSLSEYNEQFF
TGTGCCAGCAGTTTAAGTGAGTACAATGAGCAGTTCTTC
>.|TRBV4-3|TRBJ2-3|.
CASSQDGRNTDTQYF
TGCGCCAGCAGCCAAGATGGGAGGAACACAGATACGCAGTATTTT
>.|TRBV5-1|TRBJ1-2|.
CASSASYGYTF
TGCGCCAGCAGCGCCAGTTATGGCTACACCTTC
>.|TRBV11-3|TRBJ1-1|.
CASSFQGNTEAFF
TGTGCCAGCAGCTTCCAGGGGAACACTGAAGCTTTCTTT
>.|TRBV18|TRBJ1-5|.
CASSPLASTSNQPQHF
TGTGCCAGCTCACCACTGGCCAGCACTAGCAATCAGCCCCAGCATTTT
>.|TRBV30|TRBJ2-2|few
CAWSPWGSANTGELFF
TGTGCCTGGAGTCCCTGGGGTAGCGCGAACACCGGGGAGCTGTTTTTT
>.|TRBV2|TRBJ2-2|.
CASRARTMNTGELFF
TGTGCCAGCAGGGCCAGAACCATGAACACCGGGGAGCTGTTTTTT